One TCR beta chain is described in this entry. These data originate in a study of cytomegalovirus exposure and HLA in healthy donors. After removal of 0 bases from V and 4 bases from J, the junction contained 5 bases not matched to a gene. From germline, CDR1 is GTSNPN and CDR2 SVGIG (reference sequence). The CDR3 runs to 15 residues. The PCR employed 60 Vbeta primers together with 13 Jbeta primers. The assay was immunoSEQ multiplex PCR, and TCRdb's table has in-frame clones only and misses some. The sample table sets out 30,000 to 35,000 clones. This clonotype was obtained from a man in his forties in good health and CMV-seronegative. The gene calls are TRBV30 and TRBJ2-7; 11 bases align to TRBD2. Sequencing used PBMCs. CDR3 in amino acids: CAWSVPLAGVYEQYF. Here the CDR3 DNA reads TGTGCCTGGAGTGTACCACTAGCGGGAGTTTACGAGCAGTACTTC.